A selection of T cell receptor beta chains follows, all from one sample in a study of T cell responses to AZD1222 COVID-19 vaccine. TCRdb keeps only in-frame clones here, not all; method: immunoSEQ multiplex PCR. The sample comprises 150,000 to 180,000 clones, about 86% of which are singletons, and approximately 5.1% rests with the top ten. The sample in question was peripheral blood, obtained on day 0 of MenACWY control vaccination. These TCRs come from an adult in good health. The CDR3 runs from the conserved cysteine through the conserved F or W. A D gene is named only where the DNA matches it firmly. Not all rows give a size; the values are once, few, many and, for expanded clones, a class.

-,few,TRBJ2-1,TRBV18,16,TGTGCCAGCTCACCACCGAGGGCGAGCTCCTACAATGAGCAGTTCTTC,CASSPPRASSYNEQFF
TRBD2,-,TRBJ2-7,TRBV7-8,14,TGTGCCAGCAGCTTAGCGAGCGGGAGAGGAGAGCAGTACTTC,CASSLASGRGEQYF
TRBD2,-,TRBJ2-1,TRBV24-1,16,TGTGCCACCAGTGATCAAAGCGGGAGATCCTACAATGAGCAGTTCTTC,CATSDQSGRSYNEQFF
TRBD1,-,TRBJ1-3,TRBV9,18,TGTGCCAGCAGCGACGGTGCCTCGTGGCAGGGGGGTGGAAACACCATATATTTT,CASSDGASWQGGGNTIYF
-,-,TRBJ1-3,TRBV2,13,TGTGCCAGCAGTGAAGCCCCACCGGGCACCATATATTTT,CASSEAPPGTIYF
-,-,TRBJ1-3,TRBV29-1,14,TGCAGCGTTGAAGTCCAGCTCTCTGGAAACACCATATATTTT,CSVEVQLSGNTIYF
TRBD2,-,TRBJ2-1,TRBV6-5,15,TGTGCCAGCAGGCTCCTAGCGGGGGCATACAATGAGCAGTTCTTC,CASRLLAGAYNEQFF
TRBD1,-,TRBJ2-1,TRBV6-6,16,TGTGCCAGCAAACCTAACGGGGGACAGGGAGTGGATGAGCAGTTCTTC,CASKPNGGQGVDEQFF
-,-,TRBJ2-7,TRBV14,13,TGTGCCAGCAGCCGAGGTGATACCTACGAGCAGTACTTC,CASSRGDTYEQYF
-,-,TRBJ2-1,TRBV4-1,16,TGCGCCAGCAGCCGGGATCCGGGGGCCCCCCGGGATGAGCAGTTCTTC,CASSRDPGAPRDEQFF
TRBD1,-,TRBJ2-1,TRBV24-1,15,TGTGCCACCAGTGATTTGGGCAGGGGGCCCAATGAGCAGTTCTTC,CATSDLGRGPNEQFF
-,-,TRBJ1-3,TRBV10-3,16,TGTGCCATCAGTGGGTCCAGGGGCCCCACTGGAAACACCATATATTTT,CAISGSRGPTGNTIYF
TRBD1,once,TRBJ2-2,TRBV28,16,TGTGCCAGCAGTTCAACAGGGGGCACTCACACCGGGGAGCTGTTTTTT,CASSSTGGTHTGELFF
-,-,TRBJ1-5,TRBV6-5,15,TGTGCCAGCAGTCCCTACGGTAATAGCAATCAGCCCCAGCATTTT,CASSPYGNSNQPQHF
TRBD2,-,TRBJ2-1,TRBV6-2/TRBV6-3,17,TGTGCCAGCAGTACCCGACTAGCGGGGGGGCAGTACAATGAGCAGTTCTTC,CASSTRLAGGQYNEQFF
-,-,TRBJ2-1,TRBV4-1,17,TGCGCCAGCAGTTTTGCCCAGGGCACGCCAACCTACAATGAGCAGTTCTTC,CASSFAQGTPTYNEQFF
-,-,TRBJ2-5,TRBV9,14,TGTGCCAGCAGCGACCGGGACCCCCATTCGACCCAGTACTTC,CASSDRDPHSTQYF
-,-,TRBJ1-5,TRBV9,12,TGTGCCAGCAGCGTAATATGCAAGCCCCAGCATTTT,CASSVICKPQHF
-,-,TRBJ2-5,TRBV29-1,13,TGCAGCGTTGAAAGGGGGTTATTAGAGACCCAGTACTTC,CSVERGLLETQYF
-,-,TRBJ1-6,TRBV3-1/TRBV3-2,19,TGTGCCAGCAGCCAATTCCCTACATTGACCGGGGAGATCCATTCACCCCTCCACTTT,CASSQFPTLTGEIHSPLHF
TRBD1,-,TRBJ1-1,TRBV3-1/TRBV3-2,13,TGTGCCAGCAGCGGGACAGTGAACACTGAAGCTTTCTTT,CASSGTVNTEAFF
-,-,TRBJ2-3,TRBV5-5,15,TGTGCCAGCAGCCTCCTGGCCACTGGCAGGGATACGCAGTATTTT,CASSLLATGRDTQYF
-,-,TRBJ1-4,TRBV5-1,15,TGCGCCAGCAGCTTGAGGGGGGAATTAAATGAAAAACTGTTTTTT,CASSLRGELNEKLFF
TRBD1,-,TRBJ2-3,TRBV2,14,TGTGCCAGCAGACGGGACAGGGGCACAGATACGCAGTATTTT,CASRRDRGTDTQYF
-,-,TRBJ1-2,TRBV7-2,14,TGTGCCAGCAGCTTGGAGGGCCTTAGCTATGGCTACACCTTC,CASSLEGLSYGYTF
-,-,TRBJ2-5,TRBV11-2,12,TGTGCCAGCAGCAAGAACAGGGCGTCCCAGTACTTC,CASSKNRASQYF
TRBD1,-,TRBJ1-2,TRBV29-1,11,TGCAGCGTGCTAACAGGGGGCGTCTACACCTTC,CSVLTGGVYTF